The next 17 T cell receptor beta chains were all read from a single sample in a study of shared clonotypes between healthy human individuals. Method: immunoSEQ multiplex PCR; TCRdb's copy keeps in-frame clones and lacks some. This sample has about 1 million clones, with around 75% found just once. The sequencing sample was made of memory CD4+ T cells sorted from blood. Subset noted: CD45RA-negative fraction. Every receptor here comes from a man between 18 and 35 years old in good health.

In this sample, this clone turned up a few times. The chain recombines TRBV5-1 with TRBJ2-5; perhaps TRBD1 as D (6 bases). This CDR3 spans 14 amino acids. Germline CDR1 is SGHRS and CDR2 is YFSETQ. V lost 5 bases, J lost 5 bases, and 16 bases lay in between. The CDR3 reads CASRKQGSGETQYF. The CDR3 nucleotides read TGCGCCAGCAGGAAACAGGGATCGGGGGAGACCCAGTACTTC.

In its sample, this clone was seen a few times. V usage is TRBV7-9 and J usage is TRBJ2-4; D is ambiguous. Germline loops: CDR1 SEHNR, CDR2 FQNEAQ (reference sequence). Deletions cut 4 bases from V and 8 bases from J, with 18 bases between. This CDR3 has 15 amino acids. The DNA for the CDR3 is TGTGCCAGCAGCTCCGGGCTGCGCCAGGTGGACATTCAGTACTTC. Its protein product is CASSSGLRQVDIQYF.

The sample holds one count of this clone. The chain is built from TRBV18 and TRBJ1-1, with D maybe TRBD1 (5 bases). Germline loops: CDR1 KGHSH, CDR2 LQKENI. The CDR3 length is 15 residues. V shed 5 bases and J shed 6 bases, with 19 bases lying between them. Here the CDR3 reads CASSSLGQGTAEAFF. CDR3 nucleotides: TGTGCCAGCTCATCTTTGGGGCAGGGTACGGCTGAAGCTTTCTTT. The entire variable domain, with the rest obtained from reference TRBV18 and TRBJ1-1, is as follows: NAGVMQNPRHLVRRRGQEARLRCSPMKGHSHVYWYRQLPEEGLKFMVYLQKENIIDESGMPKERFSAEFPKEGPSILRIQQVVRGDSAAYFCASSSLGQGTAEAFFGQGTRLTVV.

In its sample, this clone was seen a few times. The chain combines TRBV11-3 with TRBJ2-1, with TRBD2 matching over 8 bases. CDR3 length: 17 amino acids. In germline, CDR1 is SGHNT, CDR2 YENEEA. V lost 1 base, J lost 10 bases, and 15 bases stayed unmatched. As DNA, the CDR3 is TGTGCCAGCAGCTTAGGCGGCCTAGCGGGTACCTCCGGGGAGCAGTTCTTC. This codes for CASSLGGLAGTSGEQFF. Using reference TRBV11-3 and TRBJ2-1 for the parts outside the CDR3, the full variable domain is EAGVVQSPRYKIIEKKQPVAFWCNPISGHNTLYWYLQNLGQGPELLIRYENEEAVDDSQLPKDRFSAERLKGVDSTLKIQPAELGDSAVYLCASSLGGLAGTSGEQFFGPGTRLTVL.

This clone is a singleton in its sample. The chain links TRBV7-2 to TRBJ1-2; D possibly corresponds to TRBD1 (6 bases). The CDR3 has 16 amino acids. Germline CDR1 reads SGHTA; CDR2 reads FQGNSA. Trimming removed 1 base from V and 8 bases from J, with 20 bases in between. The CDR3 here is CASSLEPPGTSEGYTF. The CDR3 bases are TGTGCCAGCAGCTTAGAACCCCCTGGGACATCAGAGGGCTACACCTTC.

This clone is a singleton in its sample. This CDR3 is also generated by other DNA sequences in the sample. This chain links TRBV18 with TRBJ2-2, with D possibly TRBD2 on 6 matching bases. Germline V gene lookup returns CDR1 KGHSH and CDR2 LQKENI. The CDR3 is 15 residues long. V lost 5 bases and J lost 0, with 10 bases in between. The chain's CDR3 is CASSSGLPNTGELFF. In DNA, the CDR3 is TGTGCCAGCTCATCGGGACTCCCGAACACCGGGGAGCTGTTTTTT.

The chain is built from TRBV5-1 and TRBJ1-2; 10 nucleotides line up with TRBD1. Per germline, CDR1 SGHRS and CDR2 YFSETQ. The CDR3 contains 13 residues. The ends lost 2 bases at V and 12 bases at J; junction bases unmatched: 7. The CDR3 protein is CASSFNDRGRDTF. DNA of the CDR3: TGCGCCAGCAGCTTCAATGACAGGGGGCGCGACACCTTC.

The chain carries TRBV4-1 and TRBJ1-2; 7 nucleotides match TRBD1. V gave up 3 bases and J gave up 1 base; unmatched junction bases: 2. Per germline, CDR1 MGHRA and CDR2 YSYEKL. The CDR3 loop spans 14 amino acids. In DNA, the CDR3 is TGCGCCAGCAGCCAGGACAGGATTAACTATGGCTACACCTTC. Residues: CASSQDRINYGYTF.

This clone has a handful of counts. Other DNA sequences from this sample encode an identical CDR3 as well. The chain is built from TRBV4-2 and TRBJ2-7; 11 nucleotides agree with TRBD2. Germline CDR1 reads LGHNA; CDR2 reads YNFKEQ. With 4 bases clipped from V and 2 bases from J, the junction kept 4 bases outside the gene matches. The CDR3 is made up of 15 amino acids. The CDR3 here is CASSRGTSGTYEQYF. CDR3 in DNA: TGTGCCAGCAGCCGCGGGACTAGCGGAACCTACGAGCAGTACTTC.

The CDR3 sequence: CASRRGQGHTEAFF. CDR3 in DNA: TGCGCCAGCAGACGGGGGCAGGGGCACACTGAAGCTTTCTTT. The chain has TRBV10-2 and TRBJ1-1, with TRBD1 as a possible D gene (6 bases). This CDR3 comprises 14 residues. With 6 bases removed from V and 3 bases from J, the gap between germline ends came to 14 bases. Germline CDR1 and CDR2: WSHSY and SAAADI.

The J gene is TRBJ1-5, the V gene TRBV19, with TRBD1 identical over 11 bases. V lost 5 bases and J lost 8; bases outside the gene matches: 8. This CDR3 is 15 amino acids long. CDR1 and CDR2 from the germline V gene are LNHDA and SQIVND (reference sequence). The chain's CDR3 is CASSGRTGGLEPQHF. The CDR3, as DNA: TGTGCCAGTAGTGGCCGGACAGGGGGCTTGGAGCCCCAGCATTTT.

Turning to this clone: The sample has other DNA sequences that encode this CDR3 too. The gene calls are TRBV30 and TRBJ1-6; TRBD1 matches at 7 bases. Germline trimming cut 6 bases from V and 9 bases from J; bases unmatched to any gene: 5. This CDR3 is 12 amino acids long. The germline V gene has CDR1 GTSNPN and CDR2 SVGIG (reference sequence). The CDR3 DNA follows: TGTGCCTGTAACAGGGGCGGTTCACCCCTCCACTTT. This encodes CACNRGGSPLHF.

This chain joins TRBV11-2 and TRBJ1-6; tentative D call: TRBD1 (5 bases). The V gene lost 1 base and the J gene lost 7 bases, with 11 bases spanning the gap. The CDR3 is made up of 15 amino acids. Looked up from germline, CDR1 is SGHAT and CDR2 is FQNNGV. CDR3 region: CASSLVAGKNSPLHF. In DNA form, the CDR3 reads TGTGCCAGCAGCTTAGTAGCAGGGAAGAATTCACCCCTCCACTTT.

This sequence joins TRBV13 and TRBJ2-2; weak D call: TRBD1 (6 bases). In germline, CDR1 is PRHDT, CDR2 FYEKMQ (reference sequence). The V and J ends lost 5 bases and 0 bases respectively, with 19 bases between them. The CDR3 loop spans 18 amino acids. CDR3 nucleotides: TGTGCCAGCAGCCGAAACGCCGGGACAATCGCGAACACCGGGGAGCTGTTTTTT. Its translation: CASSRNAGTIANTGELFF.

The chain links TRBV5-4 to TRBJ2-7; 7 bases are shared with TRBD1. V shed 1 base and J 5 bases; nucleotides not matched to a gene: 6. CDR1 is SGHNT and CDR2 is YYREEE in the germline V gene (reference sequence). The CDR3 consists of 14 residues. DNA for the CDR3: TGTGCCAGCAGCTTGACAGGGGAAGGGGACGAGCAGTACTTC. It codes for CASSLTGEGDEQYF. The full variable domain, with the rest looked up from reference TRBV5-4 and TRBJ2-7, is ETGVTQSPTHLIKTRGQQVTLRCSSQSGHNTVSWYQQALGQGPQFIFQYYREEENGRGNFPPRFSGLQFPNYSSELNVNALELDDSALYLCASSLTGEGDEQYFGPGTRLTVT.

The rearrangement links TRBV12-2 to TRBJ2-3; the table's D gene call, TRBD2, was not cross checked with the DNA. TRBV12-2 is a pseudogene segment. CDR3 length equals 16 residues. The CDR3 region is CASRLEEREGSDTQYF. In DNA, the CDR3 is TGTGCAAGTCGCTTAGAAGAGCGGGAGGGTTCGGATACGCAGTATTTT.

V is TRBV5-1 and J is TRBJ2-5; 8 bases fit TRBD1. CDR1 SGHRS and CDR2 YFSETQ come from the germline V gene. CDR3 length: 14 amino acids. After removal of 4 bases from V and 4 bases from J, the junction contained 6 bases not matched to a gene. The CDR3 DNA sequence: TGCGCCAGCAGCCTGGACAGGGTCTCAGAGACCCAGTACTTC. Its protein is CASSLDRVSETQYF.